The entry below describes one TCR beta chain. Antigen specificity is unknown. Using immunoSEQ multiplex PCR, the repertoire was profiled, and TCRdb retains in-frame clones only, with some absent. This table has 150,000 or so clones, 89% appearing once. CDR3 length: 14 residues. Trimming took off 3 bases at V and 2 bases at J, with 7 bases between the two ends. The germline gives CDR1 SGHTA, CDR2 FQGNSA. This record comes from a study of T cell responses to AZD1222 COVID-19 vaccine. Study as a whole: Combined were second doses at about 4 or about 12 weeks. General study results and limits: Seropositive AZD1222 recipients at baseline numbered only six or seven.

The sequences come from peripheral blood, collected on day 0 of AZD1222 vaccination. The TCR sequence derives from an adult in good health. The rearrangement uses TRBV7-2 and TRBJ2-2; D not resolved. The CDR3, as DNA: TGTGCCAGCAGCTTCTATATAAACACCGGGGAGCTGTTTTTT. Protein product: CASSFYINTGELFF.